What follows are 13 T cell receptor beta chains derived from one specimen sequenced in a study of OX40 agonist ivuxolimab in advanced cancers. The protocol was immunoSEQ multiplex PCR, while the TCRdb copy is restricted to in-frame clones and leaves out a portion. The sample lists 55,000 to 75,000 clones, 91% occurring once. Sequencing used CD4+ or CD8+ T cells sorted from blood, obtained in a trial of the OX40 agonist ivuxolimab. The receptors stem from an adult with an advanced solid tumor such as melanoma, head and neck, liver or kidney cancer.

The CDR3 loop is CASRTGGLGYTF. The CDR3 coding sequence is TGCGCCAGCAGGACAGGGGGCTTAGGCTACACCTTC. The chain employs TRBV23-1 and TRBJ1-2, with 10 bases matching TRBD1. TRBV23-1 is given ORF status, its function remaining uncertain. J gave up 8 bases and V 6 bases, and 3 bases lay outside the gene matches. The CDR3 has 12 amino acids.

This chain connects TRBV30 to TRBJ2-7; 8 bases are shared with TRBD1. The CDR3 is 14 amino acids. V shed 4 bases, J shed 0 bases, and the junction held 5 bases outside the gene matches. CDR1 GTSNPN and CDR2 SVGIG come from the germline V gene (reference sequence). The chain's CDR3 is CAWTGTGHSYEQYF. The CDR3 nucleotides are TGTGCCTGGACCGGGACAGGTCACTCCTACGAGCAGTACTTC. The whole variable domain, filled in from reference TRBV30 and TRBJ2-7, reads SQTIHQWPATLVQPVGSPLSLECTVEGTSNPNLYWYRQAAGRGLQLLFYSVGIGQISSEVPQNLSASRPQDRQFILSSKKLLLSDSGFYLCAWTGTGHSYEQYFGPGTRLTVT.

CDR3 in amino acids: CASRNSGARTDTQYF. The CDR3 region has the DNA TGTGCCAGCAGGAATTCGGGGGCTCGCACAGATACGCAGTATTTT. This chain joins TRBV7-9 and TRBJ2-3; D might be TRBD1 or TRBD2, each matching 6 bases. The germline CDR1 and CDR2 sequences are SEHNR and FQNEAQ (reference sequence). Trimming cost V 6 bases and J 1 base, with 14 bases left between them. This CDR3 comprises 15 residues.

The chain couples TRBV7-8 to TRBJ2-3, with 14 bases fitting TRBD2. V lost 1 base and J lost 5; bases outside the gene matches: 14. Germline assignment: CDR1 SGHVS and CDR2 FQNEAQ. This CDR3 is 20 amino acids long. CDR3 in amino acids: CASSLGLAGGGLGHEDTQYF. Written as DNA, the CDR3 is TGTGCCAGCAGCTTAGGACTAGCGGGAGGGGGCTTAGGGCACGAAGATACGCAGTATTTT.

V and J are TRBV28 and TRBJ1-5; D is undetermined. CDR3 length: 13 amino acids. Trimming took 5 bases from V and 5 from J, leaving 10 bases between them. Germline lookup yields CDR1 MDHEN and CDR2 SYDVKM. CDR3 sequence (DNA): TGTGCCAGCAGTCCCGTCACAGATCAGCCCCAGCATTTT. It specifies CASSPVTDQPQHF. The full variable domain, its missing parts supplied by reference TRBV28 and TRBJ1-5, is DVKVTQSSRYLVKRTGEKVFLECVQDMDHENMFWYRQDPGLGLRLIYFSYDVKMKEKGDIPEGYSVSREKKERFSLILESASTNQTSMYLCASSPVTDQPQHFGDGTRLSIL.

CDR3 in DNA: TGTGCCAGCAGCTTCCCGGGACAGGGGATCCCTGAGCAGTTCTTC. The encoded protein is CASSFPGQGIPEQFF. The chain employs TRBV7-9 and TRBJ2-1, with 10 bases lining up with TRBD1. CDR1 is SEHNR, CDR2 FQNEAQ, per germline (reference sequence). This CDR3 is built from 15 residues. J gave up 9 bases and V 3 bases, and 8 bases lay outside the gene matches.

The V and J genes are TRBV27 and TRBJ2-5; unclear D gene. V was shortened by 5 bases and J by 7 bases, with 11 bases between the two germline ends. The length of the CDR3 is 12 residues. Germline CDR1 reads MNHEY; CDR2 reads SMNVEV (reference sequence). The DNA of the CDR3 is TGTGCCAGCAGTGCGGTAGACGGGACCCAGTACTTC. Translated: CASSAVDGTQYF.

The chain carries TRBV6-6 and TRBJ1-5; D is possibly TRBD1 (6 bases). V was pared by 4 bases and J by 3 bases, with 10 bases between. Germline loops: CDR1 MNHNY, CDR2 SVGAGI (reference sequence). This CDR3 has 14 residues. The DNA of the CDR3 is TGTGCCAGCAGTTGGACAGCCCTCAATCAGCCCCAGCATTTT. Translation gives CASSWTALNQPQHF.

The V gene is TRBV10-3, the J gene TRBJ2-7; 9 nucleotides line up with TRBD2. This CDR3 is built from 14 residues. After removal of 7 bases from V and 1 base from J, the junction contained 5 bases not matched to a gene. Germline loops: CDR1 ENHRY, CDR2 SYGVKD. CDR3 protein: CAITSLAGSYEQYF. CDR3 nucleotide sequence: TGTGCCATCACTTCGCTAGCGGGGTCCTACGAGCAGTACTTC.

The chain is built from TRBV7-3 and TRBJ1-1; TRBD1 agrees at 7 bases. J was trimmed by 5 bases and V by 1 base; bases with no gene match: 4. Germline V gives CDR1 SGHTA, CDR2 FQGTGA. The CDR3 is made up of 14 amino acids. Here the CDR3 reads CASSLIGGQTEAFF. The CDR3 DNA is TGTGCCAGCAGCTTAATAGGGGGCCAAACTGAAGCTTTCTTT.

The genes are TRBV28 and TRBJ2-7; the D is unclear. The CDR3 runs to 13 residues. Germline V lookup: CDR1 MDHEN, CDR2 SYDVKM. Trimming removed 6 bases from V and 0 bases from J, with 9 bases in between. The CDR3 spells CASSPRRSYEQYF. The CDR3 nucleotides are TGTGCCAGCAGCCCCCGCCGCTCCTACGAGCAGTACTTC.

This clone appeared once. The V call is TRBV2, the J call TRBJ1-3; D is unresolved. From germline, CDR1 is SNHLY and CDR2 FYNNEI. The CDR3 has 13 amino acids. The ends were cut back, 5 bases at V and 0 bases at J, with 5 bases in the middle. The CDR3 loop reads CASSPFSGNTIYF. CDR3 nucleotide sequence: TGTGCCAGCAGTCCTTTCTCTGGAAACACCATATATTTT.

CDR3 protein: CASSLATNYNEQFF. Written as DNA, the CDR3 is TGTGCCAGCAGTCTGGCAACTAACTACAATGAGCAGTTCTTC. The V and J genes are TRBV27 and TRBJ2-1; no clear D gene. V was clipped by 5 bases and J by 3 bases, with 11 bases between them. This CDR3 spans 14 amino acids. Germline V gene data show CDR1 as MNHEY and CDR2 as SMNVEV (reference sequence).